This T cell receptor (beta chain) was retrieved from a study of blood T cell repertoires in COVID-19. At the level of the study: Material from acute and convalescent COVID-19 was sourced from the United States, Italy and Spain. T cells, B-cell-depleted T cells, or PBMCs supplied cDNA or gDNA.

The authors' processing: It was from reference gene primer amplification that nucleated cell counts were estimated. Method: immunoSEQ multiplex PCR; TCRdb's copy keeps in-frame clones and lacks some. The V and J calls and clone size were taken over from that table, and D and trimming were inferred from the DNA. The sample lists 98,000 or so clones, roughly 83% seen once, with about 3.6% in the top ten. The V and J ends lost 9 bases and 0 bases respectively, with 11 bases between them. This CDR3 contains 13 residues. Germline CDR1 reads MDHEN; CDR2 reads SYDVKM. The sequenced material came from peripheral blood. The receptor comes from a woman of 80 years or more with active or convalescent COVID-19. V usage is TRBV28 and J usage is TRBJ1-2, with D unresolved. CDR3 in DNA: TGTGCCAGTCTGACACCAGCTAACTATGGCTACACCTTC. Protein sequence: CASLTPANYGYTF.